The rows below give T cell receptor beta chains drawn from one sample of a study of cytomegalovirus exposure and HLA in healthy donors. Using immunoSEQ multiplex PCR, the repertoire was profiled, and TCRdb retains in-frame clones only, with some absent. The sample includes more than 150,000 clones, roughly 80% of them seen just once. Material for sequencing was PBMCs. Source of these receptors: a middle-aged man in good health and CMV-seropositive. CDR3s include the opening cysteine and the closing phenylalanine or tryptophan. The D gene is left open where the match is weak. Not every row has a clone size; where given, it reads once, few, many or a size class.

V,J,size,D,CDR3,DNA
TRBV5-8,TRBJ2-7,-,-,CASSLVFYEQYF,TGTGCCAGCAGCTTGGTCTTTTACGAGCAGTACTTC
TRBV6-5,TRBJ2-2,-,-,CASSYPTAGELFF,TGTGCCAGCAGTTACCCGACTGCCGGGGAGCTGTTTTTT
TRBV27,TRBJ2-1,once,TRBD1,CASSLVGTATYNEQFF,TGTGCCAGCAGTTTAGTTGGGACAGCGACCTACAATGAGCAGTTCTTC
TRBV7-6,TRBJ2-5,-,-,CASSLGSVGLRDRSDQYF,TGTGCCAGCAGCTTAGGGTCTGTGGGTTTGAGGGATCGATCGGACCAGTACTTC
TRBV19,TRBJ1-4,-,-,CASSSSGKLFF,TGTGCCAGTAGTTCCTCGGGAAAACTGTTTTTT
TRBV6-6,TRBJ2-1,-,TRBD1,CASSYARGNYNEQFF,TGTGCCAGCAGTTACGCCAGGGGGAACTACAATGAGCAGTTCTTC
TRBV4-1,TRBJ2-7,-,-,CASSQDSGYYEQYF,TGCGCCAGCAGCCAAGATTCGGGGTACTACGAGCAGTACTTC
TRBV7-2,TRBJ2-7,-,-,CASNKPTRTGKDSLYEQYF,TGTGCCAGCAACAAACCAACCCGAACAGGGAAGGATAGTCTATACGAGCAGTACTTC
TRBV11-3,TRBJ2-3,-,-,CASSLDRGDTQYF,TGTGCCAGCAGCTTAGATCGGGGAGATACGCAGTATTTT
TRBV6-1,TRBJ2-3,-,TRBD2,CASSEISGSDTQYF,TGTGCCAGCAGTGAAATTAGCGGGAGCGATACGCAGTATTTT
TRBV5-4,TRBJ2-7,few,-,CASSLFVGAPYEQYF,TGTGCCAGCAGCTTGTTTGTGGGGGCCCCCTACGAGCAGTACTTC
TRBV28,TRBJ2-1,-,-,CASSALGMGWDNEQFF,TGTGCCAGCAGTGCCCTCGGGATGGGATGGGACAATGAGCAGTTCTTC
TRBV2,TRBJ2-1,-,-,CASSGRVDEQFF,TGTGCCAGCAGTGGGCGGGTAGATGAGCAGTTCTTC
TRBV6-5,TRBJ2-7,-,TRBD1,CASSYRGDRGYEQYF,TGTGCCAGCAGTTACAGGGGGGACAGGGGTTACGAGCAGTACTTC
TRBV18,TRBJ1-5,-,-,CASSPKTVKYSNQPQHF,TGTGCCAGCTCACCCAAGACAGTAAAATATAGCAATCAGCCCCAGCATTTT
TRBV25-1,TRBJ1-2,-,-,CASTPGGGNYGYTF,TGTGCCAGCACCCCGGGGGGTGGAAACTATGGCTACACCTTC
TRBV2,TRBJ2-7,-,-,CASSRQEDEQYF,TGTGCCAGCAGTAGACAGGAAGACGAGCAGTACTTC
TRBV27,TRBJ1-3,-,-,CASSFRAGNTIYF,TGTGCCAGCAGTTTTCGAGCTGGAAACACCATATATTTT
TRBV10-2,TRBJ2-7,-,-,CASSPELQIGGEQYF,TGCGCCAGCAGTCCCGAACTACAGATTGGAGGCGAGCAGTACTTC
TRBV4-3,TRBJ1-2,-,-,CASSQAQVNYGYTF,TGCGCCAGCAGCCAAGCACAGGTTAACTATGGCTACACCTTC
TRBV21-1,TRBJ2-5,-,-,CASSKARLEGQYQETQYF,TGTGCCAGCAGCAAAGCGCGGCTCGAGGGCCAGTACCAAGAGACCCAGTACTTC
TRBV7-2,TRBJ1-2,-,-,CASSSSGYGYTF,TGTGCCAGCAGCTCCTCCGGGTACGGCTACACCTTC
TRBV6-4,TRBJ2-2,-,TRBD2,CASRKGLAPNTGELFF,TGTGCCAGCAGAAAGGGACTAGCGCCAAACACCGGGGAGCTGTTTTTT
TRBV9,TRBJ2-5,-,-,CASSTGREGVQETQYF,TGTGCCAGCAGCACTGGCAGGGAAGGTGTCCAAGAGACCCAGTACTTC
TRBV4-3,TRBJ1-2,-,TRBD1,CASSQGAGGGYGYTF,TGCGCCAGCAGCCAAGGGGCAGGGGGTGGCTATGGCTACACCTTC
TRBV5-1,TRBJ2-2,-,TRBD1,CASSLGQGTRGELFF,TGCGCCAGCAGCCTCGGACAGGGGACGAGGGGGGAGCTGTTTTTT
TRBV4-1,TRBJ2-7,-,-,CASSQDQGSSGEQYF,TGCGCCAGCAGCCAAGATCAGGGGTCCTCTGGCGAGCAGTACTTC
TRBV5-1,TRBJ1-6,-,TRBD1,CASSVRQGGNSPLHF,TGCGCCAGCAGCGTCCGACAGGGAGGAAATTCACCCCTCCACTTT
TRBV5-4,TRBJ2-5,-,TRBD2,CASSLVGLAGGQYF,TGTGCCAGCAGCTTGGTAGGACTAGCGGGGGGTCAGTACTTC
TRBV19,TRBJ1-1,-,-,CASSIRQGRSYTEAFF,TGTGCCAGTAGTATCCGGCAGGGTCGGTCCTACACTGAAGCTTTCTTT
TRBV7-2,TRBJ2-2,-,TRBD1,CASSLAGGGGELFF,TGTGCCAGCAGCTTAGCAGGGGGCGGCGGGGAGCTGTTTTTT
TRBV7-9,TRBJ2-7,few,-,CASSLDGRGPPKNEQYF,TGTGCCAGCAGCTTAGATGGGCGGGGCCCGCCTAAAAACGAGCAGTACTTC
TRBV9,TRBJ2-2,-,TRBD1,CASSVRQGATGELFF,TGTGCCAGCAGCGTGAGGCAGGGGGCTACCGGGGAGCTGTTTTTT
TRBV14,TRBJ2-2,-,-,CASTNKNTGELFF,TGTGCCAGCACCAACAAGAACACCGGGGAGCTGTTTTTT
TRBV29-1,TRBJ1-2,-,-,CSAKGGLGYTF,TGCAGCGCGAAGGGGGGGCTCGGCTACACCTTC
TRBV30,TRBJ1-4,-,-,CACQRGDSTNEKLFF,TGTGCCTGCCAAAGAGGGGACTCAACTAATGAAAAACTGTTTTTT
TRBV10-3,TRBJ2-7,-,-,CAISDQGEQYF,TGTGCCATCAGTGACCAGGGCGAGCAGTACTTC
TRBV4-3,TRBJ2-7,once,-,CASSQDRDRGGSYEQYF,TGCGCCAGCAGCCAAGACCGGGATAGGGGGGGTTCCTACGAGCAGTACTTC
TRBV30,TRBJ2-7,-,TRBD1,CAWSVLAGGNEQYF,TGTGCCTGGAGTGTCCTGGCAGGGGGAAACGAGCAGTACTTC
TRBV4-3,TRBJ1-2,-,-,CASSPAGRTVYGYTF,TGCGCCAGCAGCCCCGCCGGGAGGACAGTCTATGGCTACACCTTC
TRBV7-8,TRBJ2-7,-,TRBD2,CASSAPGLAEEQYF,TGTGCCAGCAGCGCACCGGGACTAGCGGAGGAGCAGTACTTC
TRBV9,TRBJ1-6,-,TRBD1,CASSGRQGIGPLHF,TGTGCCAGCAGCGGACGACAGGGGATTGGGCCCCTCCACTTT
TRBV7-2,TRBJ2-7,-,-,CASSLPSRGHEQYF,TGTGCCAGCAGCTTACCATCCAGGGGTCACGAGCAGTACTTC
TRBV14,TRBJ2-5,-,-,CASSQLPRETQYF,TGTGCCAGCAGCCAACTTCCCAGGGAGACCCAGTACTTC
TRBV27,TRBJ2-3,-,TRBD1,CASSFGQGRTDTQYF,TGTGCCAGCAGTTTCGGACAGGGGAGGACAGATACGCAGTATTTT
TRBV29-1,TRBJ2-7,few,TRBD1,CSVRQGGISYEQYF,TGCAGCGTTCGACAGGGTGGGATCTCCTACGAGCAGTACTTC
TRBV7-3,TRBJ2-1,-,TRBD2,CASTPAGGYNEQFF,TGTGCCAGCACCCCAGCGGGGGGTTACAATGAGCAGTTCTTC
TRBV5-6,TRBJ1-2,-,-,CASSLELQIINYGYTF,TGTGCCAGCAGCTTGGAGCTCCAAATCATTAACTATGGCTACACCTTC
TRBV5-6,TRBJ2-5,-,-,CASSLGGDQETQYF,TGTGCCAGCAGCTTAGGGGGGGACCAAGAGACCCAGTACTTC
TRBV4-1,TRBJ2-1,-,-,CASSHEADSSYNEQFF,TGCGCCAGCAGCCATGAAGCTGATAGCTCCTACAATGAGCAGTTCTTC
TRBV5-1,TRBJ2-3,-,TRBD1,CASSVSGTGVDTQYF,TGCGCCAGCAGCGTTTCCGGGACAGGGGTCGATACGCAGTATTTT